Given below is one TCR beta chain in context. The target antigen is unknown. The source of the sample is a study of monozygotic twins with inflammatory bowel disease. PCR of TCRalpha and TCRbeta cDNA was nested, with two rounds of 16 and 9 cycles. TCRdb reprocessed the 5' RACE reads and stores each CDR3 protein as one record, lacking DNA. The specimen's table records roughly 160,000 distinct CDR3 sequences. General study points: Among IBD patients, fewer clonotypes were shared with others than among healthy twins, especially with disease activity. Varying immunosuppressive regimens may have increased patient repertoire variability.

Germline CDR1 and CDR2: SGHRS and YFSETQ. The CDR3 totals 13 residues. No T cells were sorted before total RNA was taken from whole blood. J is TRBJ1-5 and V is TRBV5-1. This receptor was identified in a human donor with ulcerative colitis or Crohn's disease, or a healthy co-twin of an affected twin (not recorded which). The sequencing input was blood. The CDR3 spells CASSLASDQPQHF.